The rows below give T cell receptor beta chains drawn from one sample of a study of lymphopenia after photon versus proton radiotherapy. Some clones are missing from TCRdb's copy, which holds only in-frame ones; the method was immunoSEQ multiplex PCR. The sample lists 39,000 or so clones, around nine tenths occurring once. The sample was peripheral blood, taken from a patient treated with photon-based radiotherapy. The receptors were sampled from a man in his fifties or sixties with cholangiocarcinoma. The CDR3 runs from the conserved cysteine through the conserved F or W. A D gene is named only where the DNA matches it firmly. Clone size is not always given. Where it is, it says once, few, many or a class for expanded clones.

v_call	clone_size	j_call	d_call	cdr3_nt	cdr3_aa
TRBV5-1	NA	TRBJ2-3	NA	TGCGCCAGCAGCTTGGTACGGTACACAGATACGCAGTATTTT	CASSLVRYTDTQYF
TRBV10-3	NA	TRBJ2-7	TRBD1	TGTGCCACCGCCCCCCAACCGGGACAGGGTAACCACGAGCAGTACTTC	CATAPQPGQGNHEQYF
TRBV7-8	NA	TRBJ2-3	NA	TGTGCCAGCAGCTTAGTAGGGACGGTGTCCCTCACAGATACGCAGTATTTT	CASSLVGTVSLTDTQYF
TRBV6-1	NA	TRBJ1-3	NA	TGTGCCAGCAGTGGCCCCCCGGGTTGGGGGAGCTCTGGAAACACCATATATTTT	CASSGPPGWGSSGNTIYF
TRBV19	NA	TRBJ1-4	TRBD1	TGTGCCAGTAGTTTAAGGACAGGGGCTAATGAAAAACTGTTTTTT	CASSLRTGANEKLFF
TRBV2	NA	TRBJ2-5	TRBD2	TGTGCCAGCAGAGCCCGACTAGCGTACCAAGAGACCCAGTACTTC	CASRARLAYQETQYF
TRBV9	NA	TRBJ2-1	TRBD2	TGTGCCAGCAGCGTAGACGGCGGACTAGCGGGGGTTAATGAGCAGTTCTTC	CASSVDGGLAGVNEQFF
TRBV4-1	NA	TRBJ1-1	TRBD1	TGCGCCAGCAGCCAAGGTACAGGGGACACTGAAGCTTTCTTT	CASSQGTGDTEAFF
TRBV28	NA	TRBJ1-2	TRBD1	TGTGCCAGCAGTTCACCACTGGGACAGGGGGAACTCGATGGCTACACCTTC	CASSSPLGQGELDGYTF
TRBV15	NA	TRBJ1-1	NA	TGTGCCACCAGCAGAGATCCTCTCACAGGGAACACTGAAGCTTTCTTT	CATSRDPLTGNTEAFF
TRBV7-2	NA	TRBJ2-3	NA	TGTGCCAGCAGCGGATCGCTCTATACGCAGTATTTT	CASSGSLYTQYF
TRBV28	NA	TRBJ1-1	TRBD1	TGTGCCAGCAGTTTGTTGGGACAGGGGAATGAAGCTTTCTTT	CASSLLGQGNEAFF
TRBV2	NA	TRBJ2-7	NA	TGTGCCAGCAGTGAATTGTCCTACGAGCAGTACTTC	CASSELSYEQYF
TRBV18	NA	TRBJ2-7	NA	TGTGCCAGCTCACCAATGACAGGAGCCTACGAGCAGTACTTC	CASSPMTGAYEQYF
TRBV7-9	NA	TRBJ1-1	TRBD1	TGTGCCAGCAGCTTGGCTATAAACACAGGGGACACTGAAGCTTTCTTT	CASSLAINTGDTEAFF
TRBV5-6	NA	TRBJ2-7	TRBD1	TGTGCCAGCAGCTTAGAGGGACAGGGGCGCTACGAGCAGTACTTC	CASSLEGQGRYEQYF
TRBV27	NA	TRBJ2-3	NA	TGTGCCAGCAGTTTCCAGAGGAACACAGATACGCAGTATTTT	CASSFQRNTDTQYF
TRBV10-3	NA	TRBJ2-1	NA	TGTGCCATCAGTGAGTCGAGGGACAATGAGCAGTTCTTC	CAISESRDNEQFF
TRBV5-8	NA	TRBJ2-7	NA	TGTGCCCGAGGTCGGGGGCCGTTTTTGTACGAGCAGTACTTC	CARGRGPFLYEQYF
TRBV5-1	NA	TRBJ2-7	NA	TGCGCCAGCAGCTTGGCTGGACAGTCCTACGAGCAGTACTTC	CASSLAGQSYEQYF
TRBV6-5	NA	TRBJ2-3	NA	TGTGCCAGCAGCCTACAGGGAATTGTGTCAGATACGCAGTATTTT	CASSLQGIVSDTQYF
TRBV11-3	NA	TRBJ1-1	NA	TGTGCCAGCAGCTTAGGGCTCCCTATAGGGGCTTTCTTT	CASSLGLPIGAFF
TRBV5-1	NA	TRBJ1-6	NA	TGCGCCAGCAGCTTCGGGGAGCGCCATAATTCACCCCTCCACTTT	CASSFGERHNSPLHF
TRBV6-5	NA	TRBJ1-1	TRBD1	TGTGCCACCGCCACAGGGGCAGCGAACACTGAAGCTTTCTTT	CATATGAANTEAFF
TRBV27	NA	TRBJ2-7	NA	TGTGCCAGCAGCAACTATCCGGATCCCTCCTACGAGCAGTACTTC	CASSNYPDPSYEQYF
TRBV10-3	NA	TRBJ2-2	NA	TGTGCCATCAGTTTTGGGACCGGGGAGCTGTTTTTT	CAISFGTGELFF
TRBV9	NA	TRBJ2-1	NA	TGTGCCAGCTCGATCATGGGGCTTAACAATGAGCAGTTCTTC	CASSIMGLNNEQFF
TRBV5-1	NA	TRBJ2-6	TRBD2	TGCGCCAGCAGCTTGGCTAGCGGGACATCTGGGGCCAACGTCCTGACTTTC	CASSLASGTSGANVLTF
TRBV5-8	NA	TRBJ1-2	NA	TGTGCCAGCAGAGCCGGGACTCTTATTGAGGATGGCTACACCTTC	CASRAGTLIEDGYTF
TRBV28	once	TRBJ2-7	TRBD2	TGTGCCAGCAGTGAGGCTAGCGGGAGGACGCGATACGAGCAGTACTTC	CASSEASGRTRYEQYF